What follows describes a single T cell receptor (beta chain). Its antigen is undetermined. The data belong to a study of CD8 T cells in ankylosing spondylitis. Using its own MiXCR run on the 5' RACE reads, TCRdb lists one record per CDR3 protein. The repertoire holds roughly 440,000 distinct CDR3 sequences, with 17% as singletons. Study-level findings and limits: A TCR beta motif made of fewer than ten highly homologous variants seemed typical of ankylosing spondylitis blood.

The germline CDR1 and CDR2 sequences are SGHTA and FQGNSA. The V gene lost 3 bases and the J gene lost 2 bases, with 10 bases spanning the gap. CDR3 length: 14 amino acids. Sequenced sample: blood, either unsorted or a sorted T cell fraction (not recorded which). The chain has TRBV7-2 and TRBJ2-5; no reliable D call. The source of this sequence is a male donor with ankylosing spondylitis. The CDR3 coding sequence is TGTGCCAGCAGCTTTTCCCCGACACAAGAGACCCAGTACTTC. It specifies CASSFSPTQETQYF. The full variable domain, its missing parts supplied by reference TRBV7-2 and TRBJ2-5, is GAGVSQSPSNKVTEKGKDVELRCDPISGHTALYWYRQSLGQGLEFLIYFQGNSAPDKSGLPSDRFSAERTGGSVSTLTIQRTQQEDSAVYLCASSFSPTQETQYFGPGTRLLVL.